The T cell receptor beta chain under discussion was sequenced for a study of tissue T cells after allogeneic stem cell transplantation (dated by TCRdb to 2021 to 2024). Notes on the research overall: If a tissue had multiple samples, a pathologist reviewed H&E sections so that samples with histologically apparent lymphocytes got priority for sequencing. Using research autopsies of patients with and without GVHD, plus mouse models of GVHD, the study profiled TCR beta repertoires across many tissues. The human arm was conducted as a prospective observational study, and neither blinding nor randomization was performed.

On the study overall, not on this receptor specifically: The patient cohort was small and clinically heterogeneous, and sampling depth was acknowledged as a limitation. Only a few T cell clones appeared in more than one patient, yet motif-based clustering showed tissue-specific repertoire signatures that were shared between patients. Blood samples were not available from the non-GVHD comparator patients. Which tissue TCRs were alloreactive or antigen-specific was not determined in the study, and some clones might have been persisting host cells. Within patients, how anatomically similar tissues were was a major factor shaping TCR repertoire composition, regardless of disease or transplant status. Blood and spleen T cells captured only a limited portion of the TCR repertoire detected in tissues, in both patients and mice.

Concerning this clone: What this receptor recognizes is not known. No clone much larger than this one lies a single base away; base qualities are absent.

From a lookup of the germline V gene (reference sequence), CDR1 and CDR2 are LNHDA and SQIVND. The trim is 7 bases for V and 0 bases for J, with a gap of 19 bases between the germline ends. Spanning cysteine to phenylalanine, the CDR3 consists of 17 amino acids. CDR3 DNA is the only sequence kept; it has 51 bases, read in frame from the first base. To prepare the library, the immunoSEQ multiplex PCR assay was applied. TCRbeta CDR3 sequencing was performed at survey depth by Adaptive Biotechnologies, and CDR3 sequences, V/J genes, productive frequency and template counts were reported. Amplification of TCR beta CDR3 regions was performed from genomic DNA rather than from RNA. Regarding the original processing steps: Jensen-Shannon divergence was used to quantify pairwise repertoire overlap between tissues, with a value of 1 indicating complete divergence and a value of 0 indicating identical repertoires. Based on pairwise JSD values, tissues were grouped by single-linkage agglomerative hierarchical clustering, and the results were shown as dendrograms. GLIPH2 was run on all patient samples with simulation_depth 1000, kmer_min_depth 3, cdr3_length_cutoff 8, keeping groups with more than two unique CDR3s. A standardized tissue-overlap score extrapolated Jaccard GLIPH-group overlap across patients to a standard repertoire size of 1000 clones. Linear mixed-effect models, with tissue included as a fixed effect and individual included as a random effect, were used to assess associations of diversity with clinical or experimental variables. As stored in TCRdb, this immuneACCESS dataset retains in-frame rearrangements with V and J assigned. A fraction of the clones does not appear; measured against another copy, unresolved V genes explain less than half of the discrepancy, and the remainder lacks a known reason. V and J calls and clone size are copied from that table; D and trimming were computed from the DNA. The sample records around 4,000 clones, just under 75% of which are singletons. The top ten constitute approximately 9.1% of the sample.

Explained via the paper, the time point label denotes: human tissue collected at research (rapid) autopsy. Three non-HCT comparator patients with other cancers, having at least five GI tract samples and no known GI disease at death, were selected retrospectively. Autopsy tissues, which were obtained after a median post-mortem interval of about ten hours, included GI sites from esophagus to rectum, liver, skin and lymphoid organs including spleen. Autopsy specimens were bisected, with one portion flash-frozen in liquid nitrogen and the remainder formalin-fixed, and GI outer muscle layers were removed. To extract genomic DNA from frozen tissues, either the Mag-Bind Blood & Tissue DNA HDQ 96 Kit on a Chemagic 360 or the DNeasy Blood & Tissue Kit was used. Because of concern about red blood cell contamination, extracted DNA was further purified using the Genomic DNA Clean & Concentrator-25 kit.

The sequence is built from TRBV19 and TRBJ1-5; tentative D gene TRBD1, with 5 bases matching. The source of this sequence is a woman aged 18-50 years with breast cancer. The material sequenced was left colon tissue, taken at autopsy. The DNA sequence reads TGTGCCAGTATCCAGACAGCTAGAGAATATAGCAATCAGCCCCAGCATTTT. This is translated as CASIQTAREYSNQPQHF.